These 8 T cell receptor beta chains originate from one sample sequenced in a study of T cells in Graves' hyperthyroidism and ophthalmopathy. It was RNA transcripts that yielded the amplified TCR beta CDR3 regions. A set of HTBI primers served as the primers for a first-round RT-PCR of the TCR CDR3. TCRdb itself ran the multiplex PCR reads through MiXCR, one entry per CDR3 protein. This table has 240,000 or so distinct CDR3 sequences, about 16% appearing once. Sequencing was done on a sample of blood. These receptors originate from a woman aged 18-30 years with Graves' ophthalmopathy.

At least ten counts were recorded for this clonotype. V and J are TRBV5-1 and TRBJ1-1; D uncertain. Germline CDR1 SGHRS, CDR2 YFSETQ. V dropped 4 bases and J dropped 3 bases, with 28 bases sitting between them. The CDR3 has 19 residues. The CDR3 loop reads CASSLGERSGRRVDTEAFF. CDR3 nucleotides: TGCGCCAGCAGCCTCGGGGAGCGCAGCGGGCGGAGGGTGGACACTGAAGCTTTCTTT.

The sample holds many counts of this clonotype. The genes are TRBV28 and TRBJ2-7, with unresolved D. Germline CDR1 reads MDHEN; CDR2 reads SYDVKM. V lost 3 bases and J lost 3, with 15 bases in between. The CDR3 contains 15 residues. CDR3 in amino acids: CASSFLPSILYEQYF. CDR3 DNA: TGTGCCAGCAGTTTTCTCCCTAGTATTCTCTACGAGCAGTACTTC.

The chain links TRBV20-1 to TRBJ2-2; 13 nucleotides align to TRBD2. Germline CDR1 is DFQATT and CDR2 is SNEGSKA (reference sequence). The CDR3 covers 17 residues. J gave up 3 bases and V 5 bases, and 9 bases lay outside the gene matches. The CDR3 bases are TGCAGTGCTGCCGGGACTAGCGGGACGGCGTACACCGGGGAGCTGTTTTTT. Residues: CSAAGTSGTAYTGELFF.

The chain couples TRBV11-2 to TRBJ1-6; TRBD1 might be the D (6 bases). V lost 4 bases and J lost 7, with 14 bases in between. This CDR3 comprises 15 residues. The V gene's germline CDR1 is SGHAT and CDR2 FQNNGV. CDR3 DNA: TGTGCCAGCAGCTCCAAGACAGGTCCAAATTCACCCCTCCACTTT. Protein: CASSSKTGPNSPLHF.

This clonotype was recorded at least ten times. V usage is TRBV20-1 and J usage is TRBJ1-5; 9 bases agree with TRBD1. There are 14 residues in the CDR3. CDR1 DFQATT and CDR2 SNEGSKA come from the germline V gene (reference sequence). V lost 6 bases and J lost 4; bases outside the gene matches: 7. CDR3: CSARDRVGNQPQHF. CDR3 DNA: TGCAGTGCCCGGGACAGGGTCGGGAATCAGCCCCAGCATTTT.

This clonotype was observed at least ten times. The J gene is TRBJ2-1, the V gene TRBV19; 8 bases line up with TRBD2. The V gene end was trimmed by 6 bases and the J gene end by 3 bases; junction bases not matched to a gene: 4. The CDR3 loop spans 14 amino acids. From germline, CDR1 is LNHDA and CDR2 SQIVND (reference sequence). The CDR3 DNA reads TGTGCCAGTAGACCGGGAGGGGGCTACAATGAGCAGTTCTTC. Amino acid sequence: CASRPGGGYNEQFF.

The table lists this clonotype with a few counts. The chain is built from TRBV28 and TRBJ1-5; 12 bases map to TRBD1. Germline CDR1 and CDR2: MDHEN and SYDVKM. The CDR3 spans 16 residues. J lost 7 bases, V lost 4 bases, and 8 bases had no gene match. CDR3 loop: CASSSLGTGGQQPQHF. Here the CDR3 DNA reads TGTGCCAGCAGTTCTCTCGGGACAGGGGGCCAACAGCCCCAGCATTTT.

The sample holds many counts of this clonotype. The chain is built from TRBV7-2 and TRBJ2-1; 10 nucleotides agree with TRBD2. V gave up 0 bases and J gave up 9 bases; unmatched junction bases: 5. The germline CDR1 and CDR2 sequences are SGHTA and FQGNSA. This CDR3 contains 15 residues. The CDR3 here is CASSLALAGVGEQFF. For the CDR3, the DNA is TGTGCCAGCAGCTTAGCCCTAGCGGGAGTTGGTGAGCAGTTCTTC.